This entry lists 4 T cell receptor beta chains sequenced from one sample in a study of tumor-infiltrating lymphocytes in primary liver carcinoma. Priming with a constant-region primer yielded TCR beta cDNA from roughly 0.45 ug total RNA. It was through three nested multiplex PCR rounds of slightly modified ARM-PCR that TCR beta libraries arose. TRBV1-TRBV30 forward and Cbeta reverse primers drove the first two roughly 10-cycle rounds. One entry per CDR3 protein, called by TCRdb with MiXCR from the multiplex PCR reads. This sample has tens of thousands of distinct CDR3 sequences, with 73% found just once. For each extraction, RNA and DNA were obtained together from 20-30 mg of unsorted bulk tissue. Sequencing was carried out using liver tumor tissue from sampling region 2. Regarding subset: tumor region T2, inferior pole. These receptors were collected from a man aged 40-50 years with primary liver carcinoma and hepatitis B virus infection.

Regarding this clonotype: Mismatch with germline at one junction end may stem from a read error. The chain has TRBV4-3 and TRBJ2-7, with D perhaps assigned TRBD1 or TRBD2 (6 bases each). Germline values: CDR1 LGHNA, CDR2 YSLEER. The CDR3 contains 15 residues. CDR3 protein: CASSQDRGTGDEQYF. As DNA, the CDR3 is TGCGCTAGCAGCCAAGATAGGGGGACGGGAGACGAGCAATACTTC.

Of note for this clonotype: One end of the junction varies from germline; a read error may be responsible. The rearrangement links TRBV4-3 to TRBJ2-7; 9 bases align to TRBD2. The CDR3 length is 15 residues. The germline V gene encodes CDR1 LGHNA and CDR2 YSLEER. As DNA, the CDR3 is TGCGTCAGCAGTCCCGATCGAGCGGGAGGTTATGAGCAGTACTTC. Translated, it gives CVSSPDRAGGYEQYF.

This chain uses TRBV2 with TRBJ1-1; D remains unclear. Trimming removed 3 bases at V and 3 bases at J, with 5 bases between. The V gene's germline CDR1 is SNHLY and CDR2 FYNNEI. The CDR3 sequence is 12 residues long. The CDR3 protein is CASSDQYTEAFF. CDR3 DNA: TGTGCCAGCAGTGACCAGTACACTGAAGCTTTCTTT. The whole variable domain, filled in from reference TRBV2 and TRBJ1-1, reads EPEVTQTPSHQVTQMGQEVILRCVPISNHLYFYWYRQILGQKVEFLVSFYNNEISEKSEIFDDQFSVERPDGSNFTLKIRSTKLEDSAMYFCASSDQYTEAFFGQGTRLTVV.

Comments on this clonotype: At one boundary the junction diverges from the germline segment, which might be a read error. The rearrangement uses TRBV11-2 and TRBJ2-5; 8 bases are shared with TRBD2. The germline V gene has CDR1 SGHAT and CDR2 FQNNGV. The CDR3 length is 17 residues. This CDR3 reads CASNLRLASDSSETLYF. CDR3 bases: TGTGCCAGCAACTTAAGACTAGCGAGTGACTCGAGCGAGACCCTGTACTTC. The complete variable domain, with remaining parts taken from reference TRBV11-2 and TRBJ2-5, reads EAGVAQSPRYKIIEKRQSVAFWCNPISGHATLYWYQQILGQGPKLLIQFQNNGVVDDSQLPKDRFSAERLKGVDSTLKIQPAKLEDSAVYLCASNLRLASDSSETLYFGPGTRLLVL.